These 16 T cell receptor beta chains came from one sample sequenced in a study of blood T cells in healthy people across ages. Then a second PCR, running roughly 7 to 11 cycles, was carried out with a sample-barcoded 5' primer and a J-beta primer mix. TCRdb recomputed calls from the 5' RACE reads with MiXCR, one row per CDR3 protein. In the table there are about a million distinct CDR3 sequences, approximately 50% of which are singletons. Material for sequencing was blood. All receptors come from a woman aged 55-70 years in good health.

This chain uses TRBV13 with TRBJ1-1; 8 positions agree with TRBD1. Germline V CDR1 and CDR2: PRHDT, FYEKMQ (reference sequence). CDR3 size: 16 residues. V shed 4 bases, J shed 4 bases, and the junction held 11 bases outside the gene matches. The CDR3 bases are TGTGCCAGCAGCTCGGACAGGGCCGGGTGGGGCACTGAAGCTTTCTTT. Encoded protein: CASSSDRAGWGTEAFF.

The rearrangement uses TRBV9 and TRBJ2-1; 8 bases match TRBD2. The CDR3 has 15 residues. Germline values: CDR1 SGDLS, CDR2 YYNGEE. Trimming cost V 2 bases and J 4 bases; bases outside gene matches: 5. The CDR3 sequence is CASSVSGNGYNEQFF. The CDR3 region has the DNA TGTGCCAGCAGCGTTAGCGGGAACGGGTACAATGAGCAGTTCTTC.

The chain recombines TRBV15 with TRBJ2-5, with a weak D call TRBD2 (5 bases). Trimming removed 0 bases at V and 2 bases at J, with 10 bases between. The CDR3 covers 15 residues. Germline CDR1 reads LNHNV; CDR2 reads YYDKDF (reference sequence). CDR3 residues: CATSRDRGVQETQYF. The DNA of the CDR3 is TGTGCCACCAGCAGAGATCGGGGAGTACAAGAGACCCAGTACTTC.

The V call is TRBV28, the J call TRBJ1-2, with D perhaps matching TRBD1 (6 bases). Germline CDR1 MDHEN, CDR2 SYDVKM. The V end was cut by 4 bases, the J end by 5 bases, with 17 bases between. The CDR3 runs to 15 residues. The CDR3 bases are TGTGCCAGCAGTTCCGGACAGCTTTTTCGTTATGGCTACACCTTC. It codes for CASSSGQLFRYGYTF.

The V gene is TRBV5-1, the J gene TRBJ2-1; 11 bases align to TRBD2. The CDR3 is 14 amino acids. The J segment lost 4 bases and the V segment lost 7 bases, leaving 4 bases of the junction unmatched. Germline CDR1 SGHRS, CDR2 YFSETQ. Here the CDR3 reads CASFGTSGYNEQFF. The CDR3 DNA sequence: TGCGCCAGCTTTGGGACTAGCGGATACAATGAGCAGTTCTTC.

This clonotype was detected only a few times. V usage is TRBV5-1 and J usage is TRBJ1-2; 7 bases map to TRBD1. V dropped 0 bases and J dropped 8; count of bases not matched to a gene: 4. CDR3 size: 13 residues. From germline, CDR1 is SGHRS and CDR2 YFSETQ. The CDR3 DNA reads TGCGCCAGCAGCTTGGAACAGGGGCTCGGCTACACCTTC. This sequence encodes CASSLEQGLGYTF.

The V and J genes are TRBV12-3 or TRBV12-4 and TRBJ1-1, with D perhaps matching TRBD1 (5 bases). The CDR3 spans 14 residues. The ends were cut back, 6 bases at V and 0 bases at J, with 11 bases in the middle. The CDR3 sequence is CASRHDSMNTEAFF. In DNA, the CDR3 is TGTGCCAGCAGGCACGACAGCATGAACACTGAAGCTTTCTTT.

The gene calls are TRBV4-2 and TRBJ2-7; perhaps TRBD1 as D (5 bases). Germline loops: CDR1 LGHNA, CDR2 YNFKEQ. Trimming pared 0 bases from V and 9 bases from J, leaving 6 bases between. The CDR3 sequence is 11 residues long. CDR3 sequence (DNA): TGTGCCAGCAGCCAAGAAGGGGTGCAGTACTTC. Amino acid sequence: CASSQEGVQYF.

This rearrangement joins TRBV25-1 to TRBJ1-2, with D unclear. CDR3 length equals 16 residues. V lost 0 bases to trimming and J lost 8 bases, with 19 bases between them. Germline V lookup: CDR1 MGHDK, CDR2 SYGVNS. The CDR3 region is CASSEYPGLSFEGYTF. The CDR3, as DNA: TGTGCCAGCAGTGAATATCCGGGTCTGAGTTTTGAAGGCTACACCTTC.

This clonotype was counted only a few times. The chain carries TRBV6-5 and TRBJ2-5; TRBD1 matches 10 bases. Trimming removed 1 base from V and 5 bases from J; junction bases left unmatched: 7. Germline values: CDR1 MNHEY, CDR2 SVGAGI. The CDR3 is made up of 16 amino acids. In DNA, the CDR3 is TGTGCCAGCAGTTACTATGGGGACAGGGGTTCCGAGACCCAGTACTTC. As protein: CASSYYGDRGSETQYF.

Turning to this clonotype: Its ends do not fully match the called genes, so a read error is possible. In DNA form, the CDR3 reads TGTGCCAGCAGCTCGGACGGTGCTAGCTCCTGCGAGCAGTACTTC. Protein: CASSSDGASSCEQYF. The chain is built from TRBV7-9 and TRBJ2-7, with D possibly being TRBD2 (5 bases). The CDR3 consists of 15 residues. Looked up from germline, CDR1 is SEHNR and CDR2 is FQNEAQ (reference sequence).

The rearrangement joins TRBV28 to TRBJ1-2; D possibly corresponds to TRBD1 (5 bases). V lost 7 bases and J 8 bases, leaving 14 bases between the germline ends. Germline CDR1 is MDHEN and CDR2 is SYDVKM. The CDR3 spans 12 residues. The CDR3 sequence is CASTRGAKGYTF. CDR3 DNA: TGTGCCAGCACCCGGGGCGCGAAGGGCTACACCTTC.

The J gene is TRBJ2-7, the V gene TRBV20-1; 7 bases line up with TRBD1. The V gene's germline CDR1 is DFQATT and CDR2 SNEGSKA (reference sequence). The J segment lost 9 bases and the V segment lost 6 bases, leaving 14 bases of the junction unmatched. The CDR3 spans 13 residues. The CDR3 protein is CSAQGQIVEGQYF. The DNA for the CDR3 is TGCAGTGCCCAGGGACAGATCGTTGAAGGGCAGTACTTC.

This clonotype was recorded many times. The chain recombines TRBV7-2 with TRBJ2-3; possible D gene TRBD2, 6 bases. The CDR3 totals 14 residues. Germline CDR1 reads SGHTA; CDR2 reads FQGNSA. Trimming cost V 3 bases and J 0 bases, with 7 bases left between them. The CDR3 region has the DNA TGTGCCAGCAGCTTCAGCGGGAGCACAGATACGCAGTATTTT. It is translated as CASSFSGSTDTQYF.

This chain links TRBV4-2 with TRBJ1-1, with D tentatively TRBD1 (6 bases). The CDR3 is 14 amino acids. Trimming took off 4 bases at V and 4 bases at J, with 13 bases between the two ends. Germline-derived CDR1 and CDR2 are LGHNA and YNFKEQ. As DNA, the CDR3 is TGTGCCAGCAGCCCTACCGAGGGGGGCACTGAAGCTTTCTTT. This sequence encodes CASSPTEGGTEAFF.

This chain uses TRBV9 with TRBJ2-5, with D maybe TRBD1 (6 bases). V lost 0 bases to trimming and J lost 5 bases, with 11 bases between them. The CDR3 extends over 14 amino acids. Per the germline V gene, CDR1 is SGDLS and CDR2 is YYNGEE. The CDR3 bases are TGTGCCAGCAGCGTAGGGGTCCAGGGGGAGACCCAGTACTTC. This sequence encodes CASSVGVQGETQYF.